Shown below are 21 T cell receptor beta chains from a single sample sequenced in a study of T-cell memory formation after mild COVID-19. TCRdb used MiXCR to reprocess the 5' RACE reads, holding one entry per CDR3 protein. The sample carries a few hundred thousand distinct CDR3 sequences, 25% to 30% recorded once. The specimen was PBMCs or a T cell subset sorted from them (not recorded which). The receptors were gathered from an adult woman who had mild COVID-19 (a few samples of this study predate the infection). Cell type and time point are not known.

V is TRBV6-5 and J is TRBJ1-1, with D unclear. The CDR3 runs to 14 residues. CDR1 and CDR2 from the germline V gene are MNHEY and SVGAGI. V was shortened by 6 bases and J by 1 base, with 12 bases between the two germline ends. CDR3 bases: TGTGCCAGCAGATCTAGCCGGGGGAACACTGAAGCTTTCTTT. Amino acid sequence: CASRSSRGNTEAFF.

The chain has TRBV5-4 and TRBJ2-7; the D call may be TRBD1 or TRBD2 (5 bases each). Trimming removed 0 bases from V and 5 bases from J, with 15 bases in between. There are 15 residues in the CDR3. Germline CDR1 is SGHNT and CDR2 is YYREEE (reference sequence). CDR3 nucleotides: TGTGCCAGCAGCTTGGGGCGGGTTAGGGGAAACGAGCAGTACTTC. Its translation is CASSLGRVRGNEQYF.

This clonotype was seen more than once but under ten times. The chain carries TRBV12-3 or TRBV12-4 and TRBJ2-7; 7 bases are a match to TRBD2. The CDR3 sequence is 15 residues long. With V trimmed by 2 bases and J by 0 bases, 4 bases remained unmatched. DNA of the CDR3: TGTGCCAGCAGTTTAAGGGGACTACCCTCCTACGAGCAGTACTTC. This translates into CASSLRGLPSYEQYF.

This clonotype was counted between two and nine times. The CDR3 DNA reads TGTGCCAGCTCACCCAGCCCTAGCGGCCACTCCTACGAGCAGTACTTC. Protein: CASSPSPSGHSYEQYF. This sequence joins TRBV18 and TRBJ2-7; TRBD2 matches 7 bases. After removal of 3 bases from V and 0 bases from J, the junction contained 8 bases not matched to a gene. The CDR3 totals 16 residues. CDR1 is KGHSH, CDR2 LQKENI, per germline.

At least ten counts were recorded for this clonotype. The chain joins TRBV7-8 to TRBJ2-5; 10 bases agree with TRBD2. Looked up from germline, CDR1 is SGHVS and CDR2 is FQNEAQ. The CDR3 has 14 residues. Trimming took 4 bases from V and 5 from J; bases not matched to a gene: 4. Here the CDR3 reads CASSSSGSRETQYF. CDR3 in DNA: TGTGCCAGCAGCTCTAGCGGGAGTCGGGAGACCCAGTACTTC.

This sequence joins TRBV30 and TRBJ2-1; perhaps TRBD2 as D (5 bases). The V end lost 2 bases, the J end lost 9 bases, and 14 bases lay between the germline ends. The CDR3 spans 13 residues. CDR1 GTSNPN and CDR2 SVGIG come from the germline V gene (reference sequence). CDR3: CAWSKGSGPEQFF. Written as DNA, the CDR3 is TGTGCCTGGAGTAAGGGCAGCGGACCTGAGCAGTTCTTC.

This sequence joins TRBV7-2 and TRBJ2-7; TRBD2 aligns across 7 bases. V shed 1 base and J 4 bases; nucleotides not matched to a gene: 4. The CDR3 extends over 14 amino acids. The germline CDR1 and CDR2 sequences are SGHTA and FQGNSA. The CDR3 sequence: CASSLVPSGYEQYF. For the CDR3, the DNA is TGTGCCAGCAGCTTAGTTCCTAGCGGTTACGAGCAGTACTTC.

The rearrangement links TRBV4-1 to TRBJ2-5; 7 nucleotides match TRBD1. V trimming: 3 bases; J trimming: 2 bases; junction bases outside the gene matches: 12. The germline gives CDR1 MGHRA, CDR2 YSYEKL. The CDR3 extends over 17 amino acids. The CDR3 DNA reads TGCGCCAGCAGCCAGTGGGCCGGGACAGAGACTCAAGAGACCCAGTACTTC. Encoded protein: CASSQWAGTETQETQYF.

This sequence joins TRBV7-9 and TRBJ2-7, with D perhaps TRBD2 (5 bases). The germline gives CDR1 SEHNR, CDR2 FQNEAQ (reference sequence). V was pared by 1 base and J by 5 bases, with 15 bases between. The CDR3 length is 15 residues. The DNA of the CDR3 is TGTGCCAGCAGCTTAGGGACTTCTTTGGGCCACGAGCAGTACTTC. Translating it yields CASSLGTSLGHEQYF.

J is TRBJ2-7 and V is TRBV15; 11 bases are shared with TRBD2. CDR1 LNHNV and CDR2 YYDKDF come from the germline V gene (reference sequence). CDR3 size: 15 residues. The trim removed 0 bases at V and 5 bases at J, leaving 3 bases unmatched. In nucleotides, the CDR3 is TGTGCCACCAGCAGAGATTTAGCGGGGGGGAACGAGCAGTACTTC. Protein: CATSRDLAGGNEQYF.

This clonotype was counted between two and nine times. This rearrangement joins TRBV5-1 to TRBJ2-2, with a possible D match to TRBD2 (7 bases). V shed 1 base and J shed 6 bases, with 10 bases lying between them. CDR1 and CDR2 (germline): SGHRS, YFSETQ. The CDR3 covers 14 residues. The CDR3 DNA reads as TGCGCCAGCAGCTTGAGGGGGGGCGCCGGGGAGCTGTTTTTT. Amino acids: CASSLRGGAGELFF.

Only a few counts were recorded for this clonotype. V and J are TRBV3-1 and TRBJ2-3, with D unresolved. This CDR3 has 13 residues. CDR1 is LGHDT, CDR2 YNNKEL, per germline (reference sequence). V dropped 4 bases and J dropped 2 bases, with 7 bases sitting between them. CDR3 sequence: CASSRRVTDTQYF. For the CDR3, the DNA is TGTGCCAGCAGCCGGAGAGTCACAGATACGCAGTATTTT.

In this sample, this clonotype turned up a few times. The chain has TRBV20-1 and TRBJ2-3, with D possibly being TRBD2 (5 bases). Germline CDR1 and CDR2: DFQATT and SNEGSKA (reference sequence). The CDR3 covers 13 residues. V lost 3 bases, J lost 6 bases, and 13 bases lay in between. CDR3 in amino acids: CSASPLGGDTQYF. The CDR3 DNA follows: TGCAGTGCTAGCCCACTCGGCGGGGATACGCAGTATTTT.

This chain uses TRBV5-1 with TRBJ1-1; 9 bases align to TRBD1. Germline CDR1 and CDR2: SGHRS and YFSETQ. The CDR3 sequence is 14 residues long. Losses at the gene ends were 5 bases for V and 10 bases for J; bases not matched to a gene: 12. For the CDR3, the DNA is TGCGCCAGCAGAGCCTCCCCGGGACAGGGTGTAGCTTTCTTT. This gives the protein CASRASPGQGVAFF.

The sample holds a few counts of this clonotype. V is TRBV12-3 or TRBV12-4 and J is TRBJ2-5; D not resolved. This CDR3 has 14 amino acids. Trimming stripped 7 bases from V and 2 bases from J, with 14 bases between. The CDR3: CASTLTNRQETQYF. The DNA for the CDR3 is TGTGCCAGCACCCTCACGAACCGACAAGAGACCCAGTACTTC.

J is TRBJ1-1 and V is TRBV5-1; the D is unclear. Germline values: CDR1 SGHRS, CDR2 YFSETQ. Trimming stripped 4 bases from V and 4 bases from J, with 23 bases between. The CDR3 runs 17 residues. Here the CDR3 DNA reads TGCGCCAGCAGCAGGGTCGCGGGAACAGCACCCAGCACTGAAGCTTTCTTT. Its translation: CASSRVAGTAPSTEAFF.

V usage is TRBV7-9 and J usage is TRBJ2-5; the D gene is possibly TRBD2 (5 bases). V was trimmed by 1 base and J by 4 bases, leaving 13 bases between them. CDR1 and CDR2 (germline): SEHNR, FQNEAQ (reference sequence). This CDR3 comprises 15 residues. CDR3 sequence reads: CASSLEPNAGETQYF. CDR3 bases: TGTGCCAGCAGCTTAGAGCCTAACGCGGGAGAGACCCAGTACTTC.

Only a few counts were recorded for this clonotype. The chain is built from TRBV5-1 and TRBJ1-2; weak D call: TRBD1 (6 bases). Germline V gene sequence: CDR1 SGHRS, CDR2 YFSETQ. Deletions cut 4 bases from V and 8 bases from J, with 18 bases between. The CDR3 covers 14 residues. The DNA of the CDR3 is TGCGCCAGCAGCATGAAGGACAGCTTCGGGGGCTACACCTTC. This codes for CASSMKDSFGGYTF.

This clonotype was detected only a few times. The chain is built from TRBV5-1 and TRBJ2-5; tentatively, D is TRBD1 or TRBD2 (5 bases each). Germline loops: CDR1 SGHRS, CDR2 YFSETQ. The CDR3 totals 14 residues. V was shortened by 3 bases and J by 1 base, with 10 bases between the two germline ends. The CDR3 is CASSSFGAQETQYF. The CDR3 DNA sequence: TGCGCCAGCAGCTCGTTCGGGGCCCAAGAGACCCAGTACTTC.

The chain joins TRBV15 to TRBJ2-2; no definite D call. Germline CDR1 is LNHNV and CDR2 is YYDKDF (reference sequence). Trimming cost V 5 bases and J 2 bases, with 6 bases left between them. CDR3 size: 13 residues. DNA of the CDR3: TGTGCCACCAGCTTCGGTAACACCGGGGAGCTGTTTTTT. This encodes CATSFGNTGELFF.

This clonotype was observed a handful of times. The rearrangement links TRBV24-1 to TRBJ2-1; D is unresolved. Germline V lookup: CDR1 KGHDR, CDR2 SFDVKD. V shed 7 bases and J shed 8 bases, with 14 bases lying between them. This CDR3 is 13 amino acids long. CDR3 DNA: TGTGCCACCAGCAAATCTAGTAGCTATGAGCAGTTCTTC. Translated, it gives CATSKSSSYEQFF.